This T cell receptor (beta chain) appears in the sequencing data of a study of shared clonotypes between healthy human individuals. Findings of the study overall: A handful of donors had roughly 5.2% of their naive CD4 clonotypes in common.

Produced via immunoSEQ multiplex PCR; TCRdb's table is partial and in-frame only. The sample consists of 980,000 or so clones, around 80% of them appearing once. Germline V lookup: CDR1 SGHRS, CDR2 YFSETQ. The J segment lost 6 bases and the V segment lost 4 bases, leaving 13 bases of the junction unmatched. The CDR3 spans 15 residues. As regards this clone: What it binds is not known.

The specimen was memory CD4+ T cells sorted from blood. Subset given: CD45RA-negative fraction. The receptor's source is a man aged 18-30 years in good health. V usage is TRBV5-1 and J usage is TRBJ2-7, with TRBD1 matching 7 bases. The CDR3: CASSPGTAPMGEQYF. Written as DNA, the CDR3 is TGCGCCAGCAGCCCCGGGACAGCCCCCATGGGCGAGCAGTACTTC.